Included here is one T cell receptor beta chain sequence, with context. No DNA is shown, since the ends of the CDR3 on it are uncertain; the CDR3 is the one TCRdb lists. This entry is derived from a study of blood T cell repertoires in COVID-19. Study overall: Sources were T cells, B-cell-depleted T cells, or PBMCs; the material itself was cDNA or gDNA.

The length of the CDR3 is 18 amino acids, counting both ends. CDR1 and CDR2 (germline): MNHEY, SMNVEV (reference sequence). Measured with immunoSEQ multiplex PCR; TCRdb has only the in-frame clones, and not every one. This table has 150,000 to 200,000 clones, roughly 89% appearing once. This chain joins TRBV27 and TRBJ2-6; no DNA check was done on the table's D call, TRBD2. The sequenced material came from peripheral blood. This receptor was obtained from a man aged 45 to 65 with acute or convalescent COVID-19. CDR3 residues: CASSFLAATTSGANVLTF.